Given below is one TCR beta chain in context. Antigen: not known. As the CDR3 is not closed by the conserved phenylalanine or tryptophan, this likely results from a read error. It is unclear where the CDR3 begins or ends on the DNA, so no DNA is shown, and the CDR3 is as TCRdb lists it. Germline CDR1 is MRHNA and CDR2 is SNTAGT. The CDR3 numbers 14 amino acids, ends counted. This specimen belongs to a study of breast tumors, draining lymph nodes, adjacent tissues. Study results and limitations: Most tumor T cells seemingly derive from lymph node, then expand in tumor.

Samples came from axillary lymph nodes draining the breast cancer. TCRdb reprocessed the multiplex PCR reads via MiXCR and lists one record per CDR3 protein. The table includes approximately 230,000 distinct CDR3 sequences, less than 35% detected once. The V call is TRBV6-4, the J call TRBJ2-6; the DNA was not compared with TRBD1, the D call given in the table. Sequenced material: axillary lymph node tissue. The source of this sequence is a female donor with breast cancer. Some clones in this sample may be carry-over from other donors' samples. This CDR3 is CASSRQAGANVLVL.